These 20 T cell receptor beta chains originate from one sample sequenced in a study of T cell responses to AZD1222 COVID-19 vaccine. The repertoire was sequenced with immunoSEQ multiplex PCR; TCRdb's copy has only in-frame clones and lacks some. Seen here are about 140,000 clones, roughly 92% observed once, and the top ten hold about 5%. Here the sequenced sample was peripheral blood, taken on day 0 of AZD1222 vaccination. These receptor sequences come from an adult in good health.

The rearrangement joins TRBV4-2 to TRBJ2-2; TRBD2 matches 14 bases. J lost 6 bases, V lost 3 bases, and 3 bases had no gene match. The CDR3 sequence is 16 residues long. Germline values: CDR1 LGHNA, CDR2 YNFKEQ. In DNA form, the CDR3 reads TGTGCCAGCAGCCAGACTAGCGGGAGGGTCGCCGGGGAGCTGTTTTTT. Translating gives CASSQTSGRVAGELFF.

V and J are TRBV15 and TRBJ2-7; 8 nucleotides agree with TRBD1. Germline lookup yields CDR1 LNHNV and CDR2 YYDKDF (reference sequence). There are 16 residues in the CDR3. The V segment lost 2 bases and the J segment 3 bases; nucleotides outside the gene matches: 9. CDR3 protein: CATSRYRAGGIYEQYF. CDR3 DNA: TGTGCCACCAGCAGATATAGGGCAGGGGGCATCTACGAGCAGTACTTC.

A few counts support this clone. The sample has other DNA sequences that encode this CDR3 too. This chain connects TRBV6-5 to TRBJ2-2; no definite D call. CDR1 and CDR2 (germline): MNHEY, SVGAGI. Trimming pared 0 bases from V and 6 bases from J, leaving 5 bases between. The CDR3 consists of 13 residues. This CDR3 reads CASSYSRSGELFF. The CDR3 nucleotides are TGTGCCAGCAGTTACTCGAGATCCGGGGAGCTGTTTTTT.

This clone appeared once. The V and J genes are TRBV6-5 and TRBJ1-6; 7 nucleotides agree with TRBD1. The trim removed 0 bases at V and 7 bases at J, leaving 3 bases unmatched. Germline loops: CDR1 MNHEY, CDR2 SVGAGI. This CDR3 is built from 15 residues. The CDR3 protein is CASSYSDRANSPLHF. The CDR3 bases are TGTGCCAGCAGTTACTCTGACAGGGCCAATTCACCCCTCCACTTT.

The rearrangement uses TRBV29-1 and TRBJ2-7; 7 nucleotides align to TRBD2. The germline V gene encodes CDR1 SQVTM and CDR2 ANQGSEA. The CDR3 extends over 13 amino acids. The CDR3 sequence: CSAGDSSSYEQYF. Written as DNA, the CDR3 is TGCAGTGCGGGGGACTCGAGCTCCTACGAGCAGTACTTC.

The J gene is TRBJ1-6, the V gene TRBV27, with a tentative D call TRBD1 (5 bases). Trimming took off 4 bases at V and 10 bases at J, with 23 bases between the two ends. This CDR3 comprises 17 residues. In germline, CDR1 is MNHEY, CDR2 SMNVEV (reference sequence). The CDR3 reads CASSSRQGSAVYSPLHF. The CDR3 DNA reads TGTGCCAGCAGTTCCCGGCAGGGAAGCGCGGTCTACTCACCCCTCCACTTT.

This chain connects TRBV13 to TRBJ1-5; D is ambiguous. Germline V lookup: CDR1 PRHDT, CDR2 FYEKMQ (reference sequence). V was cut by 1 base and J by 3 bases, with 4 bases left in between. The CDR3 consists of 13 residues. The CDR3 here is CASSLDNNQPQHF. The CDR3, as DNA: TGTGCCAGCAGCTTAGATAACAATCAGCCCCAGCATTTT.

The V gene is TRBV6-6, the J gene TRBJ2-2; 9 bases line up with TRBD1. The germline V gene encodes CDR1 MNHNY and CDR2 SVGAGI (reference sequence). The CDR3 totals 16 residues. Losses at the gene ends were 6 bases for V and 9 bases for J; bases not matched to a gene: 14. CDR3 region: CASSPKGQGFYRELFF. In DNA, the CDR3 is TGTGCCAGCAGCCCAAAGGGACAGGGATTCTACAGGGAGCTGTTTTTT.

The CDR3 region has the DNA TGTGCCAGCAGCTGGCAGGAAGGGGGCACAGATACGCAGTATTTT. This encodes CASSWQEGGTDTQYF. This chain links TRBV11-2 with TRBJ2-3, with TRBD1 as a possible D gene (5 bases). The germline gives CDR1 SGHAT, CDR2 FQNNGV. V lost 4 bases, J lost 1 base, and 12 bases lay in between. The CDR3 runs 15 residues.

The CDR3 protein is CASSPGTSRQTQYF. Here the CDR3 DNA reads TGTGCCAGCAGTCCCGGGACTAGCAGACAGACCCAGTACTTC. V and J are TRBV27 and TRBJ2-5, with 9 nucleotides matching TRBD2. This CDR3 has 14 residues. CDR1 and CDR2 (germline): MNHEY, SMNVEV (reference sequence). Unmatched junction bases numbered 7, after V lost 5 bases and J lost 6 bases.

The rearrangement uses TRBV5-5 and TRBJ1-3; tentatively, D is TRBD1 (5 bases). Germline CDR1 and CDR2: SGHKS and YYEKEE (reference sequence). V lost 4 bases and J lost 4, with 12 bases in between. The CDR3 is 14 amino acids. This CDR3 reads CASSLGWDGNTIYF. In nucleotides, the CDR3 is TGTGCCAGCAGCCTAGGCTGGGACGGAAACACCATATATTTT. Based on the CDR3 plus reference TRBV5-5 and TRBJ1-3, the full variable domain is DAGVTQSPTHLIKTRGQQVTLRCSPISGHKSVSWYQQVLGQGPQFIFQYYEKEERGRGNFPDRFSARQFPNYSSELNVNALLLGDSALYLCASSLGWDGNTIYFGEGSWLTVV.

This chain joins TRBV7-8 and TRBJ2-1; 11 bases fit TRBD1. The V gene's germline CDR1 is SGHVS and CDR2 FQNEAQ. With V trimmed by 5 bases and J by 10 bases, 7 bases remained unmatched. This CDR3 contains 14 residues. In DNA form, the CDR3 reads TGTGCCAGCAGCAAAGGACAGGGGGCCGGGGAGCAGTTCTTC. Translated, it gives CASSKGQGAGEQFF.

J is TRBJ2-2 and V is TRBV5-1, with D unresolved. Trimming removed 0 bases at V and 7 bases at J, with 4 bases between. There are 12 residues in the CDR3. The germline CDR1 and CDR2 sequences are SGHRS and YFSETQ. Here the CDR3 reads CASSLDYGELFF. The CDR3 DNA is TGCGCCAGCAGCTTGGATTACGGGGAGCTGTTTTTT.

This chain connects TRBV7-2 to TRBJ2-1; D may be TRBD2 (5 bases). CDR1 is SGHTA, CDR2 FQGNSA, per germline. V was pared by 4 bases and J by 8 bases, with 15 bases between. This CDR3 region has 14 residues. CDR3 coding DNA: TGTGCCAGCAGCTCGTCCCCTTCCGGGGATGAGCAGTTCTTC. Protein sequence: CASSSSPSGDEQFF.

CDR3 DNA sequence: TGTGCCAGTAGTTCGGGACTAGCGGACTACGAGCAGTACTTC. It yields the protein CASSSGLADYEQYF. This chain connects TRBV19 to TRBJ2-7, with 11 bases that match TRBD2. CDR1 LNHDA and CDR2 SQIVND come from the germline V gene (reference sequence). The J segment lost 3 bases and the V segment lost 5 bases, leaving 3 bases of the junction unmatched. This CDR3 spans 14 amino acids. The full variable domain, rest sourced from reference TRBV19 and TRBJ2-7, is DGGITQSPKYLFRKEGQNVTLSCEQNLNHDAMYWYRQDPGQGLRLIYYSQIVNDFQKGDIAEGYSVSREKKESFPLTVTSAQKNPTAFYLCASSSGLADYEQYFGPGTRLTVT.

This clone has a single count. The CDR3 here is CASSQGSNEQYF. The CDR3 bases are TGTGCCAGCAGCCAGGGAAGCAACGAGCAGTACTTC. The rearrangement links TRBV7-9 to TRBJ2-7, with a tentative D call TRBD1 (5 bases). The CDR3 sequence is 12 residues long. The ends were cut back, 5 bases at V and 5 bases at J, with 10 bases in the middle. Germline-derived CDR1 and CDR2 are SEHNR and FQNEAQ (reference sequence).

This clone was seen a single time. The chain has TRBV7-2 and TRBJ1-6, with a weak D call TRBD1 (5 bases). The V end lost 6 bases, the J end lost 0 bases, and 18 bases lay between the germline ends. Germline CDR1 reads SGHTA; CDR2 reads FQGNSA. The CDR3 is 18 residues long. CDR3 in amino acids: CASRLGAGLSSYNSPLHF. In nucleotides, the CDR3 is TGTGCCAGCAGGCTAGGGGCGGGTCTTTCCTCCTATAATTCACCCCTCCACTTT. The full variable domain, in which reference TRBV7-2 and TRBJ1-6 provide the parts outside the CDR3, is GAGVSQSPSNKVTEKGKDVELRCDPISGHTALYWYRQSLGQGLEFLIYFQGNSAPDKSGLPSDRFSAERTGGSVSTLTIQRTQQEDSAVYLCASRLGAGLSSYNSPLHFGNGTRLTVT.

V gene TRBV28 combines with J gene TRBJ2-1; maybe TRBD2 (5 bases). CDR3 length: 14 amino acids. Per germline, CDR1 MDHEN and CDR2 SYDVKM. The V and J ends lost 5 bases and 3 bases respectively, with 11 bases between them. CDR3 residues: CASSPHGIYNEQFF. The CDR3 DNA reads as TGTGCCAGCAGTCCCCACGGGATCTACAATGAGCAGTTCTTC.

This clone has a single count. In DNA form, the CDR3 reads TGTGCCAGCAGGTTAAGACCGACTAGCGGGATGAGCTCCTACAATGAGCAGTTCTTC. This codes for CASRLRPTSGMSSYNEQFF. V gene TRBV2 combines with J gene TRBJ2-1; 11 nucleotides match TRBD2. The CDR3 has 19 amino acids. V gave up 6 bases and J gave up 0 bases; unmatched junction bases: 13. CDR1 is SNHLY and CDR2 is FYNNEI in the germline V gene. Together with reference TRBV2 and TRBJ2-1, the CDR3 gives the full variable domain: EPEVTQTPSHQVTQMGQEVILRCVPISNHLYFYWYRQILGQKVEFLVSFYNNEISEKSEIFDDQFSVERPDGSNFTLKIRSTKLEDSAMYFCASRLRPTSGMSSYNEQFFGPGTRLTVL.

This chain links TRBV29-1 with TRBJ1-1; no clear D gene. Germline lookup yields CDR1 SQVTM and CDR2 ANQGSEA. This CDR3 is 12 amino acids long. Trimming removed 6 bases at V and 12 bases at J, with 20 bases between. The DNA for the CDR3 is TGCAGCGTATCTCCATTGAGTCTGGTTTCTTTCTTT. It codes for CSVSPLSLVSFF.